Listed below are T cell receptor beta chains from one sample, sequenced in a study of post-analysis software for immune sequencing data. TCRdb fed the PCR reads into MiXCR, producing one record per CDR3 protein. The sample lists some 690,000 distinct CDR3 sequences; 25% to 30% were seen once. Source material: blood. All receptors come from a girl aged 5-17 years with multiple sclerosis. CDR3s include the opening cysteine and the closing phenylalanine or tryptophan.

TRBV20-1,TRBJ1-1,CSASKHGGTSNTEAFF
TRBV5-5,TRBJ2-5,CASSYQTGYQETQYF
TRBV6-6,TRBJ1-2,CASSPDGEAYGYTF
TRBV7-2,TRBJ2-5,CASSLSGGVRETQYF
TRBV7-2,TRBJ2-3,CASSLTWGGPSDTQYF
TRBV10-3,-,CAISESSRGGYEQYF
TRBV6-6,TRBJ1-1,CASSYGGQGMNTEAFF
TRBV27,TRBJ2-7,CATSRREGYEQYF
TRBV20-1,TRBJ2-3,CSAWGPDTQYF
TRBV7-2,TRBJ2-4,CASSPGTSENIQYF
TRBV28,TRBJ1-4,CASSLVAASTNEKLFF
TRBV11-2,TRBJ2-7,CASSPRGEFSYEQYF
TRBV21-1,TRBJ1-6,CASSPRRGRRRSPLHF
TRBV4-1,TRBJ2-3,CASSLGLAVYTDTQYF
TRBV7-2,TRBJ2-7,CASSLALGQSYEQYF
TRBV20-1,TRBJ1-4,CSARDAITNEKRFF
TRBV6-5,TRBJ2-1,CASSYSSGGAHNEQFF
TRBV11-2,TRBJ1-1,CASSLWQGALNTEAFF
TRBV29-1,TRBJ2-4,CSVEAEQGRLAKNIQYF
TRBV4-3,TRBJ2-5,CASSQDWAGQAQETQYF
TRBV4-3,TRBJ2-3,CASSQDRLTNTDTQYF
TRBV18,TRBJ1-5,CASSPPGERDQPQHF
TRBV28,TRBJ1-2,CASSFGRYGYTF
TRBV6-5,TRBJ1-1,CASTLGQGNTEAFF
TRBV5-1,TRBJ2-1,CASSLNLEPNEQFF
TRBV3-1,TRBJ1-5,CASSQGWTGNQPQHF
TRBV18,TRBJ1-5,CASSPEGFRDQPQHF
TRBV7-9,TRBJ2-5,CASSFVGDETQYF
TRBV10-3,TRBJ1-1,CAIQVNAEAFF
TRBV6-2/TRBV6-3,TRBJ1-5,CASTPGTGGWQPQHF
TRBV12-3/TRBV12-4,-,CASSLLQVGEQYF
TRBV7-2,TRBJ2-7,CASSSEGGWTYEQYF
TRBV10-3,TRBJ2-1,CAISESKGVPEQFF
TRBV7-2,TRBJ2-7,CASSSTSASYEQYF
TRBV11-2,TRBJ2-4,CASSFGRGLAKNIQYF
TRBV10-3,TRBJ2-1,CAISDGIRDGNNEQFF
TRBV20-1,TRBJ1-5,CSARGDPHQPQHF
TRBV12-3/TRBV12-4,TRBJ2-1,CAGGSPEDSLSSYNEQFF
TRBV5-1,TRBJ1-1,CASSLLAGTNTEAFF
TRBV2,TRBJ2-1,CASSNDRSNNEQFF
TRBV5-1,TRBJ1-2,CASSNPDRGFYGYTF
TRBV6-2/TRBV6-3,TRBJ1-6,CASSPDAREYNSPLHF
TRBV6-4,TRBJ2-7,CASSDSGTSGEQYF
TRBV6-5,TRBJ1-4,CASSYFFGGDEKLFF
TRBV12-3/TRBV12-4,TRBJ2-7,CASSFQLASYEQYF
TRBV29-1,TRBJ1-1,CSVQQRGDTEAFF